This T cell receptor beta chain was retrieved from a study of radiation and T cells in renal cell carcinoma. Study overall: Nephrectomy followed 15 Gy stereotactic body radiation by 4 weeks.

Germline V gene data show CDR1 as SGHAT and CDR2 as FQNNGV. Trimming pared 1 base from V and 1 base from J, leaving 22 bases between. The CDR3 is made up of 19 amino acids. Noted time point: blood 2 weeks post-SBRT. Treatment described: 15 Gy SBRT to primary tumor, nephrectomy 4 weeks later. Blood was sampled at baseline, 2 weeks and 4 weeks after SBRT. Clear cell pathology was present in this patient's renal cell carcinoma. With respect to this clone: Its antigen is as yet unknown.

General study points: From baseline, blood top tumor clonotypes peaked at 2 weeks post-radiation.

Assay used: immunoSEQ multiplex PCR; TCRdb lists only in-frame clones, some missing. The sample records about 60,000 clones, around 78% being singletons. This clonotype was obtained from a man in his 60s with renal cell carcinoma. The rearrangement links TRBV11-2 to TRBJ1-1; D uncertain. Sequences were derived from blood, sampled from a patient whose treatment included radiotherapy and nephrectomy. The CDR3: CASSLARTNIERRNTEAFF. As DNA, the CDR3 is TGTGCCAGCAGCTTAGCGAGGACCAACATAGAGAGGAGGAACACTGAAGCTTTCTTT.